This T cell receptor (beta chain) was sequenced for a study of blood T cell repertoires in COVID-19. About the research overall: From the United States, Italy and Spain came samples of acute and convalescent COVID-19. PBMCs, B-cell-depleted T cells, or T cells provided the cDNA or gDNA that made up the material.

Using immunoSEQ multiplex PCR, the repertoire was profiled, and TCRdb retains in-frame clones only, with some absent. The top ten clones hold 10% to 15% of a sample with about 63,000 clones, approximately 79% of them seen once. V shed 4 bases and J shed 8 bases, with 10 bases lying between them. This CDR3 has 12 residues. Germline V gene sequence: CDR1 KGHDR, CDR2 SFDVKD. The V gene is TRBV24-1, the J gene TRBJ1-2; the D is unclear. Sequencing was carried out using peripheral blood. The clonotype comes from a human donor in a cohort sampled during active COVID-19. The DNA for the CDR3 is TGTGCCACCAGTGACCCCAACATCGGCTACACCTTC. Protein: CATSDPNIGYTF.